These 9 T cell receptor beta chains were all obtained from the same sample, sequenced in a study of T cell repertoires in cytomegalovirus infection. MiXCR was run by TCRdb on the reads, yielding one entry per CDR3 protein. The table lists about 98,000 distinct CDR3 sequences, about 15% of them singletons, with about 7.3% in the top ten. Input material: PBMCs. The receptors derive from a human donor in good health (CMV status not recorded). Some clones in this sample may be carry-over from other donors' samples.

CDR3 loop: CASSPGGGYNYGYTF. CDR3 sequence (DNA): TGCGCCAGCAGCCCCGGAGGAGGGTACAACTATGGCTACACCTTC. This chain links TRBV5-1 with TRBJ1-2, with no clear D. The CDR3 length is 15 residues. Trimming pared 4 bases from V and 2 bases from J, leaving 15 bases between. Germline loops: CDR1 SGHRS, CDR2 YFSETQ.

This clonotype was observed many times. The chain uses TRBV7-8 and TRBJ2-1; no clear D. The CDR3 consists of 17 residues. The germline V gene encodes CDR1 SGHVS and CDR2 FQNEAQ. V was pared by 5 bases and J by 5 bases, with 22 bases between. CDR3 nucleotide sequence: TGTGCCAGCAGCCACCCCAAACGGCGAACTTTAGACAATGAGCAGTTCTTC. Translated, it gives CASSHPKRRTLDNEQFF.

This clonotype was observed a few times. This rearrangement joins TRBV12-3 or TRBV12-4 to TRBJ1-5; 7 bases are a match to TRBD1. The CDR3 extends over 16 amino acids. V lost 5 bases, J lost 7 bases, and 14 bases stayed unmatched. The chain's CDR3 is CASSLIQGSGGQPQHF. CDR3 DNA sequence: TGTGCCAGCAGTCTAATACAGGGGTCAGGCGGACAGCCCCAGCATTTT.

On this clonotype itself: Without the conserved terminal phenylalanine or tryptophan, this CDR3 likely stems from a read error. V usage is TRBV12-3 or TRBV12-4 and J usage is TRBJ2-3; D call uncertain. This CDR3 is 16 amino acids long. Trimming left V 2 bases short and J 2 bases short, with 14 bases between. CDR3 region: CASSLSYRSSTDTQYN. The CDR3 region has the DNA TGTGCCAGCAGTTTAAGCTATCGTTCCTCCACAGATACGCAGTATAAT.

The table lists this clonotype with a few counts. This chain connects TRBV6-5 to TRBJ1-2, with 7 bases that match TRBD1. Per the germline V gene, CDR1 is MNHEY and CDR2 is SVGAGI. The CDR3 loop spans 11 amino acids. Trimming took 7 bases from V and 7 from J; bases not matched to a gene: 3. In nucleotides, the CDR3 is TGTGCCAGCACCAGGGGGATTGGCTACACCTTC. Translation: CASTRGIGYTF.

This clonotype is labeled as medium-sized. This chain joins TRBV7-8 and TRBJ2-7, with D maybe TRBD1 (5 bases). CDR3 length: 15 amino acids. V was cut by 6 bases and J by 3 bases, with 18 bases left in between. Germline CDR1 reads SGHVS; CDR2 reads FQNEAQ. CDR3 region: CASSPDSAIGYEQYF. In DNA form, the CDR3 reads TGTGCCAGCAGTCCTGACAGCGCCATAGGCTACGAGCAGTACTTC.

This clonotype was detected many times. The chain employs TRBV28 and TRBJ1-1; 9 bases map to TRBD1. Losses at the gene ends were 7 bases for V and 4 bases for J; bases not matched to a gene: 7. The germline V gene encodes CDR1 MDHEN and CDR2 SYDVKM. This CDR3 spans 14 amino acids. The CDR3 DNA reads TGTGCCAGCACCAAACAGGGGGCGATCACTGAAGCTTTCTTT. As protein: CASTKQGAITEAFF.

The rearrangement links TRBV28 to TRBJ2-3, with D possibly called TRBD1 or TRBD2 (5 bases each). The germline V and J ends were trimmed by 4 bases and 5 bases, with 19 bases remaining between them. CDR1 and CDR2 (germline): MDHEN, SYDVKM. There are 16 residues in the CDR3. CDR3 sequence (DNA): TGTGCCAGCAGTTCCTCCGGGACCCCTAAGCAAGATACGCAGTATTTT. It is translated as CASSSSGTPKQDTQYF.

This clonotype appeared many times. The chain employs TRBV5-1 and TRBJ2-7; D unclear. V gave up 7 bases and J gave up 4 bases, with 9 bases separating them. From germline, CDR1 is SGHRS and CDR2 YFSETQ. This CDR3 is built from 11 residues. The CDR3 DNA sequence: TGCGCCAGCTCAGAAGAGTACGAGCAGTACTTC. Protein sequence: CASSEEYEQYF.